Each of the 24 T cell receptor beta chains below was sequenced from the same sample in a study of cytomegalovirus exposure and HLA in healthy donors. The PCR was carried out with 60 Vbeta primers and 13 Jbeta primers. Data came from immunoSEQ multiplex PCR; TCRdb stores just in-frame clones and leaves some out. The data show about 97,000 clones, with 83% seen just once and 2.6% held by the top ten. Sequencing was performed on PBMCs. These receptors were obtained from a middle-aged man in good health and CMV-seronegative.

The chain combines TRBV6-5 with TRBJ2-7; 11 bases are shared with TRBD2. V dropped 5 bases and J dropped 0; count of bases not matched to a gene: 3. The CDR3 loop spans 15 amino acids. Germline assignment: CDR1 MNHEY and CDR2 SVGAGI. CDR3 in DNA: TGTGCCAGCAGTCCGGGACTAGCGGTCTCCTACGAGCAGTACTTC. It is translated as CASSPGLAVSYEQYF.

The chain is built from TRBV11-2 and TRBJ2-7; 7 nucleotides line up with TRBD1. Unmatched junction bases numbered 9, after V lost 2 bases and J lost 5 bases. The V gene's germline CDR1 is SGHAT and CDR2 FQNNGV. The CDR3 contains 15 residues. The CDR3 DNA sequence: TGTGCCAGCAGCTTAATCGACAGGGTCTCGGACGAGCAGTACTTC. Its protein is CASSLIDRVSDEQYF.

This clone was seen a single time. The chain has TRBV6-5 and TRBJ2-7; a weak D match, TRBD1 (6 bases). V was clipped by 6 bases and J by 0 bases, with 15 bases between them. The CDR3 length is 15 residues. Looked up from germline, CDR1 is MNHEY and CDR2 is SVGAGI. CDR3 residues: CASSYRTVSSYEQYF. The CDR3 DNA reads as TGTGCCAGCAGCTATCGGACAGTAAGCTCCTACGAGCAGTACTTC.

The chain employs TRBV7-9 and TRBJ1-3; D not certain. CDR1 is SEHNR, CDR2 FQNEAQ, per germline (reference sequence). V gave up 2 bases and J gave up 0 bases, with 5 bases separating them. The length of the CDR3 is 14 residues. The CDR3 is CASSLMSSGNTIYF. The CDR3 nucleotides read TGTGCCAGCAGCTTAATGAGCTCTGGAAACACCATATATTTT.

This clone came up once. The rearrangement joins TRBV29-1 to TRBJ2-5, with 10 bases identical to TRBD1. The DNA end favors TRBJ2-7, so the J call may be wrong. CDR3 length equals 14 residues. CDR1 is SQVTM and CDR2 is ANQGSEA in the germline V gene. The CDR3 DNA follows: TGCAGCGTACGGACAGGGGGTAACTCCTACGAGCAGTACTTC. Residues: CSVRTGGNSYEQYF.

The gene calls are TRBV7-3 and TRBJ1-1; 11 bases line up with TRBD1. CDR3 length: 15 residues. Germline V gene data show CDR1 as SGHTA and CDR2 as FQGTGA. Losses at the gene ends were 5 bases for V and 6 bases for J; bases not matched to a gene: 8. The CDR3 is CASSPKDRGLAEAFF. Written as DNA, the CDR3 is TGTGCCAGCAGCCCAAAGGACAGGGGGCTTGCTGAAGCTTTCTTT.

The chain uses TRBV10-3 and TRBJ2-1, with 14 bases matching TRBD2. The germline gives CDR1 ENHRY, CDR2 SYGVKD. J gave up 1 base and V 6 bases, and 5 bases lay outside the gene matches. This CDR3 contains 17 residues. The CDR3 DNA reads TGTGCCATCAGCGCGACTAGCGGGGGGGGATCCTACAATGAGCAGTTCTTC. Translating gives CAISATSGGGSYNEQFF.

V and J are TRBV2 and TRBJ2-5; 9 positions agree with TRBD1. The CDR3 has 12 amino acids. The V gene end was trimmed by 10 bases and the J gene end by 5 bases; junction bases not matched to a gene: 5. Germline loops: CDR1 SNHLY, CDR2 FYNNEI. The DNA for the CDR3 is TGTGCCAACCGGACAGGGGCGGAGACCCAGTACTTC. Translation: CANRTGAETQYF.

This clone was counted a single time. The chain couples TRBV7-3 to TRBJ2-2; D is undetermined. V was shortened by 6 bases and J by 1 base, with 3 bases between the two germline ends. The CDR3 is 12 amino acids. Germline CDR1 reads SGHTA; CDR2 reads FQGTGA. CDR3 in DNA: TGTGCCAGCAGTCGGAACACCGGGGAGCTGTTTTTT. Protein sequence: CASSRNTGELFF. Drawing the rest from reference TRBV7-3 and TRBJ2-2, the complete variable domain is GAGVSQTPSNKVTEKGKYVELRCDPISGHTALYWYRQSLGQGPEFLIYFQGTGAADDSGLPNDRFFAVRPEGSVSTLKIQRTERGDSAVYLCASSRNTGELFFGEGSRLTVL.

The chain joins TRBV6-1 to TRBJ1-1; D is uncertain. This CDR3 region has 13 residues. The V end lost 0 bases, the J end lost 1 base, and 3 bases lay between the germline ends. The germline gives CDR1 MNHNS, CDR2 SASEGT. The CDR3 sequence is CASSEAQNTEAFF. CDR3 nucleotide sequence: TGTGCCAGCAGTGAAGCCCAGAACACTGAAGCTTTCTTT.

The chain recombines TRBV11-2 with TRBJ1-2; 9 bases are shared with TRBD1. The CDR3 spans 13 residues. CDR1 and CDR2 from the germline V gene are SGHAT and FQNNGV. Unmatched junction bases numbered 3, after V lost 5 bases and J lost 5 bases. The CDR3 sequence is CASSVGQGYGYTF. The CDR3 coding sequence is TGTGCCAGCAGCGTCGGACAGGGGTATGGCTACACCTTC. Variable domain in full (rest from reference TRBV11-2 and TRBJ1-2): EAGVAQSPRYKIIEKRQSVAFWCNPISGHATLYWYQQILGQGPKLLIQFQNNGVVDDSQLPKDRFSAERLKGVDSTLKIQPAKLEDSAVYLCASSVGQGYGYTFGSGTRLTVV.

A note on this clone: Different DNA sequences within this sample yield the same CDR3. In DNA form, the CDR3 reads TGTGCCAGCAGCGTAGGGACCGGGGGGACAGATACGCAGTATTTT. It codes for CASSVGTGGTDTQYF. This chain connects TRBV9 to TRBJ2-3; 7 bases align to TRBD2. Germline V gene sequence: CDR1 SGDLS, CDR2 YYNGEE. Unmatched junction bases numbered 4, after V lost 0 bases and J lost 3 bases. The CDR3 covers 15 residues.

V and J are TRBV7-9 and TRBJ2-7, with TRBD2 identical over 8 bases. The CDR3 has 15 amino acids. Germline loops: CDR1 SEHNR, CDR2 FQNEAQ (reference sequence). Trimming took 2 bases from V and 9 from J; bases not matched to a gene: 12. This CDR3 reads CASSLTGRWGLGQYF. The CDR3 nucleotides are TGTGCCAGCAGCTTAACGGGACGATGGGGACTAGGGCAGTACTTC.

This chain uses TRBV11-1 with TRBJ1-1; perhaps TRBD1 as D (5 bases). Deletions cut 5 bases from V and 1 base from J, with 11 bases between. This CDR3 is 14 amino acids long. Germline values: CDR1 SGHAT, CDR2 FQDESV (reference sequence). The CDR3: CASSTGGGNTEAFF. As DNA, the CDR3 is TGTGCCAGCAGCACCGGGGGGGGGAACACTGAAGCTTTCTTT.

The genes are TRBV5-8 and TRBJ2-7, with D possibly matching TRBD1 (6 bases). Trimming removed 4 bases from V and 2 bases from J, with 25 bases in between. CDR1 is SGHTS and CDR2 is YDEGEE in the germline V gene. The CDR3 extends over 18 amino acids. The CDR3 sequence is CASSPTAAVGTSPYEQYF. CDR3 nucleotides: TGTGCCAGCAGCCCGACGGCCGCGGTTGGGACAAGCCCCTACGAGCAGTACTTC.

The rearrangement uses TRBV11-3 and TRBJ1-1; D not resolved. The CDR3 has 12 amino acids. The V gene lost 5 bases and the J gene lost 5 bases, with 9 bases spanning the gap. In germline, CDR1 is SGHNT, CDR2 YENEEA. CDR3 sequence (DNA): TGTGCCAGCAGCGCTCGAGGGACTGAAGCTTTCTTT. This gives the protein CASSARGTEAFF.

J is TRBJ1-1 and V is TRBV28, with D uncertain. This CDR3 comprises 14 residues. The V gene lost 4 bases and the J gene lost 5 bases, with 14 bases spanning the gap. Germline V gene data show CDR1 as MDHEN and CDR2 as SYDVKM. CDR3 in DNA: TGTGCCAGCAGTTCCCATCGAGCGAATACTGAAGCTTTCTTT. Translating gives CASSSHRANTEAFF.

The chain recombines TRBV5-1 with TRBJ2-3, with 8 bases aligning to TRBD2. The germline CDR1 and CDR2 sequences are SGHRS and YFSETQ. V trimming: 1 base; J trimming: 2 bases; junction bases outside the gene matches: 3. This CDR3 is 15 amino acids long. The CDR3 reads CASSLRLANTDTQYF. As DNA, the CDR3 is TGCGCCAGCAGCTTGAGACTAGCGAACACAGATACGCAGTATTTT.

The CDR3 spells CASSLGLAGGGYNEQFF. The CDR3 nucleotides read TGTGCCAGCAGCTTGGGACTAGCGGGGGGAGGTTACAATGAGCAGTTCTTC. The chain uses TRBV11-3 and TRBJ2-1; 15 nucleotides match TRBD2. In germline, CDR1 is SGHNT, CDR2 YENEEA. The V segment lost 3 bases and the J segment 4 bases; nucleotides outside the gene matches: 4. The CDR3 has 17 residues.

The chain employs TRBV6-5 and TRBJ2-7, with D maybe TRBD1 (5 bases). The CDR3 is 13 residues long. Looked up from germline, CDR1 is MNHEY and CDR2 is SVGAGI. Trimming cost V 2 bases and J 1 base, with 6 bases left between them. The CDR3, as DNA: TGTGCCAGCAGTTACAGGGGTTCCTACGAGCAGTACTTC. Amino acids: CASSYRGSYEQYF.

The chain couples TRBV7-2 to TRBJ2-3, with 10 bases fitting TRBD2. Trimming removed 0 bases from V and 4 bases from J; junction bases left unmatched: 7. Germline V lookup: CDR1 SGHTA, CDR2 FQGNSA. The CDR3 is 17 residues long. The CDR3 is CASSLAPLAGGSDTQYF. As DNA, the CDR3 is TGTGCCAGCAGCTTAGCCCCATTAGCGGGGGGATCAGATACGCAGTATTTT.

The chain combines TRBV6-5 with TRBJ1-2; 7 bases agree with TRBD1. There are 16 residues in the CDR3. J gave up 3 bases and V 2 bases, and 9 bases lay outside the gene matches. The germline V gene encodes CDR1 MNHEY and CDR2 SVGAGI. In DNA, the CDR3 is TGTGCCAGCAGTTACAGTGGACAGGTCCGCGACTATGGCTACACCTTC. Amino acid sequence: CASSYSGQVRDYGYTF.

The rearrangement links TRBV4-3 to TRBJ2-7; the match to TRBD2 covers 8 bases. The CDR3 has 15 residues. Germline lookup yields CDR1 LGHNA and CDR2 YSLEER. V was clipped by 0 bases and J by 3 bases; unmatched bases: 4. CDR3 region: CASSQDSGTSYEQYF. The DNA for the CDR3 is TGCGCCAGCAGCCAAGACTCCGGGACTAGCTACGAGCAGTACTTC.

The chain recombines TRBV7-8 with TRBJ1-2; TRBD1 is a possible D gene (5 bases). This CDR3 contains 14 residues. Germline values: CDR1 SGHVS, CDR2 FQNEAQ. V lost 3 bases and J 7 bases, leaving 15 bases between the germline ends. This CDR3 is CASSFSIVGGGYTF. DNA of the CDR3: TGTGCCAGCAGCTTCTCCATCGTCGGGGGTGGCTACACCTTC.